This T cell receptor (beta chain) was recorded in a study of cytomegalovirus exposure and HLA in healthy donors. Overall study findings and caveats: A later analysis linked a missense variant in DCLRE1C to the trimming of TCR beta V and J genes. Most CMV-associated TCR beta chains appeared HLA-restricted in a later analysis.

The PCR ran on 60 Vbeta and 13 Jbeta primers. Assay: immunoSEQ multiplex PCR; the TCRdb copy retains only in-frame clones and omits some. This sample yields around 100,000 clones, of which over 60% are seen a single time; about 4.9% belongs to the top ten. Germline CDR1 is SGHTA and CDR2 is FQGNSA. There are 17 residues in the CDR3. With 5 bases clipped from V and 2 bases from J, the junction kept 10 bases outside the gene matches. As for this clone: Its antigen is unidentified.

The chain links TRBV7-2 to TRBJ2-7; 12 nucleotides agree with TRBD2. Sequencing input: PBMCs. The source is a man aged 25-45 years in good health and CMV-seropositive. For the CDR3, the DNA is TGTGCCAGCAGCGCGAGCCTAGCGGGGGGGGTCACCTACGAGCAGTACTTC. Amino acid sequence: CASSASLAGGVTYEQYF.